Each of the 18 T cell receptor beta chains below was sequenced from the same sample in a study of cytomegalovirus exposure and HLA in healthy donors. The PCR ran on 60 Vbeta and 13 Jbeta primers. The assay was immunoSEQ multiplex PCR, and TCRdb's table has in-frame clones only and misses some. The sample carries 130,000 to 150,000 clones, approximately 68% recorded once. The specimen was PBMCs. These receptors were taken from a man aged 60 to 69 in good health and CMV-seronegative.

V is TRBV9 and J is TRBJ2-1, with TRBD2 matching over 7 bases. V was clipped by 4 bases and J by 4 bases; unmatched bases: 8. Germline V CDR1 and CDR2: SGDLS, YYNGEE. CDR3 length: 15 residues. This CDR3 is CASSLTWEGYNEQFF. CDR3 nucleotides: TGTGCCAGCAGCCTAACCTGGGAGGGGTACAATGAGCAGTTCTTC.

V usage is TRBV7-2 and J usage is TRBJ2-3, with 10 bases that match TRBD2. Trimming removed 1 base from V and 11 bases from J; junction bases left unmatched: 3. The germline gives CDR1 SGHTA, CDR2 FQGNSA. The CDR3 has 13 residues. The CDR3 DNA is TGTGCCAGCAGCTTAGACGCTAGCGGGGGGCAGTATTTT. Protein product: CASSLDASGGQYF.

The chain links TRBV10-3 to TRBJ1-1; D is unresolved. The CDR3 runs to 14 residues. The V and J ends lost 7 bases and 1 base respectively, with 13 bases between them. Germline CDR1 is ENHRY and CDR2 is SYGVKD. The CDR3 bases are TGTGCCATCAACGTAGGAGGTCAGAACACTGAAGCTTTCTTT. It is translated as CAINVGGQNTEAFF.

The CDR3, as DNA: TGTGCCAGCAGCCAGGGGTCTCGGGGAGAGACCCAGTACTTC. Translated: CASSQGSRGETQYF. The chain has TRBV14 and TRBJ2-5, with a weak D call TRBD2 (5 bases). The CDR3 runs 14 residues. Germline V gives CDR1 SGHDN, CDR2 FVKESK. The germline V and J ends were trimmed by 3 bases and 4 bases, with 12 bases remaining between them.

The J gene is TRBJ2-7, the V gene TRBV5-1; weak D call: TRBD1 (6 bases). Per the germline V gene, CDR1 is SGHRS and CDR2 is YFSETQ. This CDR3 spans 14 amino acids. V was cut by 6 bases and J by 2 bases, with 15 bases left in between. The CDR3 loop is CASTHGTSTYEQYF. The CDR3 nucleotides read TGCGCCAGCACCCACGGGACAAGTACCTACGAGCAGTACTTC.

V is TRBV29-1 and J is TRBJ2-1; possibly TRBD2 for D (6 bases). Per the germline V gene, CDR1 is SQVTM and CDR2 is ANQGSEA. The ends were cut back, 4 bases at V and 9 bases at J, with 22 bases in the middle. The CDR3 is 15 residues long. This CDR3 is CSVVAGVGTPGEQFF. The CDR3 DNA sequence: TGCAGCGTTGTTGCAGGAGTAGGGACTCCGGGTGAGCAGTTCTTC.

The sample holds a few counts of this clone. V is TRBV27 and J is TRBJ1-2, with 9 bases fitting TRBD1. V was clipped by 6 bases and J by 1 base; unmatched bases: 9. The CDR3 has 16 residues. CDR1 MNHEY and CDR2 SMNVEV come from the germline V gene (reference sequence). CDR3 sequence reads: CASSRDRVSLNYGYTF. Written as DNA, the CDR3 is TGTGCCAGCAGCCGGGACAGGGTTTCTCTTAACTATGGCTACACCTTC.

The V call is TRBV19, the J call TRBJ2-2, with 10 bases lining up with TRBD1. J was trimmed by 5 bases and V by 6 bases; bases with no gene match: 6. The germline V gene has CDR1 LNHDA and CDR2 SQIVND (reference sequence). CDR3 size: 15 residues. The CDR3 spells CASRPGQGPTGELFF. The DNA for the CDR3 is TGTGCCAGTAGACCGGGACAGGGGCCAACCGGGGAGCTGTTTTTT.

The DNA of the CDR3 is TGTGCCAGCAGCCCGGGACAGGGGTCCTACAATGAGCAGTTCTTC. Encoded protein: CASSPGQGSYNEQFF. V and J are TRBV28 and TRBJ2-1; 10 positions match TRBD1. Trimming removed 6 bases from V and 1 base from J; junction bases left unmatched: 3. Germline assignment: CDR1 MDHEN and CDR2 SYDVKM. The CDR3 length is 15 residues.

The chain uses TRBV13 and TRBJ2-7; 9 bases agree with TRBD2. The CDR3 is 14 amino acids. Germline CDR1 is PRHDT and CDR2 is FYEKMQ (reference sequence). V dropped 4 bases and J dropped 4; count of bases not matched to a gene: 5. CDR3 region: CASSSWTSAYEQYF. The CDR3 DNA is TGTGCCAGCAGCTCGTGGACTAGCGCATACGAGCAGTACTTC.

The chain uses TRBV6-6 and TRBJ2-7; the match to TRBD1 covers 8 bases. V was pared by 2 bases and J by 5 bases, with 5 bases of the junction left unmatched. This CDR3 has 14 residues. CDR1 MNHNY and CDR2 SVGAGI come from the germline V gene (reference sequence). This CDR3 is CASSYPGQGDEQYF. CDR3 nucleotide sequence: TGTGCCAGCAGTTACCCCGGACAGGGAGACGAGCAGTACTTC.

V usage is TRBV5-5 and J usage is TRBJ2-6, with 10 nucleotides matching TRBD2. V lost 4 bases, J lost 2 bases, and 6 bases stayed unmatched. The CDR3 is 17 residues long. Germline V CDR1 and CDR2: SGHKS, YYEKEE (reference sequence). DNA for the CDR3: TGTGCCAGCAGCATCACCCTAGCGGGAGCTGGGGCCAACGTCCTGACTTTC. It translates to CASSITLAGAGANVLTF.

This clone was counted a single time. The CDR3 region is CSVVTGLENEQFF. In DNA, the CDR3 is TGCAGCGTTGTGACGGGACTAGAGAATGAGCAGTTCTTC. The chain has TRBV29-1 and TRBJ2-1; 8 positions agree with TRBD2. CDR3 size: 13 residues. Germline V lookup: CDR1 SQVTM, CDR2 ANQGSEA. V shed 4 bases and J 7 bases; nucleotides not matched to a gene: 6.

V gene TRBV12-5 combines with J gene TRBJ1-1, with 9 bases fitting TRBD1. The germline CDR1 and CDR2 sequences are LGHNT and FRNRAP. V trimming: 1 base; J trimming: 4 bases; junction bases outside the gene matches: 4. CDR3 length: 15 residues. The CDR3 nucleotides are TGTGCTAGTGGTTTGGAGACAGGGGGAAGCACTGAAGCTTTCTTT. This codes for CASGLETGGSTEAFF. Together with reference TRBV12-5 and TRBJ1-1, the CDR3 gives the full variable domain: DARVTQTPRHKVTEMGQEVTMRCQPILGHNTVFWYRQTMMQGLELLAYFRNRAPLDDSGMPKDRFSAEMPDATLATLKIQPSEPRDSAVYFCASGLETGGSTEAFFGQGTRLTVV.

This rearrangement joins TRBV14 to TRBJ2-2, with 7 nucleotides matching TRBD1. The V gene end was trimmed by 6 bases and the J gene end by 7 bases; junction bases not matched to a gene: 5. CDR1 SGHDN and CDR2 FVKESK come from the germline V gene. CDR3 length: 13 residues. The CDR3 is CASRTGNGGELFF. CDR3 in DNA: TGTGCCAGCAGGACAGGGAATGGCGGGGAGCTGTTTTTT.

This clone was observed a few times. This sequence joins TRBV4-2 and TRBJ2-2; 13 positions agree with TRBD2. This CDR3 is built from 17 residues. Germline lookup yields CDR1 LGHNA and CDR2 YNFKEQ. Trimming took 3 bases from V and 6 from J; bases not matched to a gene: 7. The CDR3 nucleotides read TGTGCCAGCAGCCAGGGACTAGCGGGAATGTATTCCGGGGAGCTGTTTTTT. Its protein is CASSQGLAGMYSGELFF.

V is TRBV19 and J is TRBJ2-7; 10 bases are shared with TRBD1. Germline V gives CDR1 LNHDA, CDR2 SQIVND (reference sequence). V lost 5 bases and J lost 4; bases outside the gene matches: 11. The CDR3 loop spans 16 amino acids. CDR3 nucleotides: TGTGCCAGTAGTGCGGGGACAGGGGAGCATGGGTACGAGCAGTACTTC. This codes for CASSAGTGEHGYEQYF. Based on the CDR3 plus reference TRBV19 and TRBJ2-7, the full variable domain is DGGITQSPKYLFRKEGQNVTLSCEQNLNHDAMYWYRQDPGQGLRLIYYSQIVNDFQKGDIAEGYSVSREKKESFPLTVTSAQKNPTAFYLCASSAGTGEHGYEQYFGPGTRLTVT.

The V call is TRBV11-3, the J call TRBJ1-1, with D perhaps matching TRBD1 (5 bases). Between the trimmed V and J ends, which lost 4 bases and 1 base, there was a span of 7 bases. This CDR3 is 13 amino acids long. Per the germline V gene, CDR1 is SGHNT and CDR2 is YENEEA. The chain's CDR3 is CASSSDRNTEAFF. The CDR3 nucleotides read TGTGCCAGCAGCTCCGACAGGAACACTGAAGCTTTCTTT. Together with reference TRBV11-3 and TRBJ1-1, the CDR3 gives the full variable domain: EAGVVQSPRYKIIEKKQPVAFWCNPISGHNTLYWYLQNLGQGPELLIRYENEEAVDDSQLPKDRFSAERLKGVDSTLKIQPAELGDSAVYLCASSSDRNTEAFFGQGTRLTVV.